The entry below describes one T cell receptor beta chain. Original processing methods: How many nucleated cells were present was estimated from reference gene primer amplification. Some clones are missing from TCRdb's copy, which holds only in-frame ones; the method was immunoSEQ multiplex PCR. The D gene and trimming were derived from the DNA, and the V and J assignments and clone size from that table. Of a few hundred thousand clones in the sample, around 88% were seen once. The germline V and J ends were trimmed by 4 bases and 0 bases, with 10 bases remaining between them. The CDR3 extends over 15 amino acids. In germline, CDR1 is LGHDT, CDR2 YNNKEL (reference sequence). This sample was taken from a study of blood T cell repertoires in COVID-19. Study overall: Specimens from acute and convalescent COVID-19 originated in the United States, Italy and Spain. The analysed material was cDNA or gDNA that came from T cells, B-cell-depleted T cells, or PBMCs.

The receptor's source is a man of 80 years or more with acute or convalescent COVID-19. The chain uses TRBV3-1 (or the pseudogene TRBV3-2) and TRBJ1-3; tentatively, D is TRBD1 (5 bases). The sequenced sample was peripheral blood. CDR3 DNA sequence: TGTGCCAGCAGCCTGCGGGGGAGCTCTGGAAACACCATATATTTT. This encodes CASSLRGSSGNTIYF.